This TCR beta chain was retrieved from a study of PD-1 blockade in classical Hodgkin lymphoma. The CDR3 has 15 amino acids. Trimming cost V 1 base and J 4 bases, with 14 bases left between them. Germline V gene lookup returns CDR1 SGHVS and CDR2 FNYEAQ. Assay: immunoSEQ multiplex PCR; the TCRdb copy retains only in-frame clones and omits some. The sample includes 19,000 or so clones, 75% to 85% seen only once; the top ten take roughly 22%. The time point: cycle 4 day 1 (C4D1), after 5 to 7 weeks of nivolumab. All the patients suffered relapse after autologous stem cell transplantation, and brentuximab vedotin exposure differed.

The chain joins TRBV7-6 to TRBJ2-7; D is unclear. Material: peripheral blood mononuclear cells (PBMCs), obtained before the fourth cycle of nivolumab. The clonotype was recovered from a human donor with classical Hodgkin lymphoma. DNA of the CDR3: TGTGCCAGCAGCTTAGAACCCCGGGCATATTACGAGCAGTACTTC. Amino acids: CASSLEPRAYYEQYF.